The rows below give T cell receptor beta chains drawn from one sample of a study of blood T cell repertoires in COVID-19. The table came from immunoSEQ multiplex PCR; TCRdb's copy has only in-frame clones and leaves some out. This sample has 360,000 or so clones, with roughly 89% found just once. The sequencing input was peripheral blood. Every receptor here comes from a man in his late teens or twenties with active or convalescent COVID-19. CDR3s include the opening cysteine and the closing phenylalanine or tryptophan. The order of the fields is D gene, J gene, V gene, clone size, CDR3 DNA, CDR3 protein. A D gene is named only where the DNA matches it firmly. Some rows mark clone size as missing; the rest say once, few, many or name a class of expanded clone.

>NA|TRBJ1-5|TRBV30|NA
TGTGCCTGCGCAGGGACTAATCAGCCCCAGCATTTT
CACAGTNQPQHF
>TRBD1|TRBJ2-2|TRBV5-4|NA
TGTGCCAGCAGCAATGGACAGGTTAACACCGGGGAGCTGTTTTTT
CASSNGQVNTGELFF
>NA|TRBJ2-1|TRBV7-2|NA
TGTGCCAGCAGCCCGGGGAGCAGCTACAATGAGCAGTTCTTC
CASSPGSSYNEQFF
>NA|TRBJ2-7|TRBV7-3|few
TGTGCCAGCAGCCCGACTCCCAGCTACGAGCAGTACTTC
CASSPTPSYEQYF
>NA|TRBJ2-4|TRBV24-1|NA
TGTGCCACCAGTGATTTGGTGAGAGGAAAGGTCAAAAACATTCAGTACTTC
CATSDLVRGKVKNIQYF
>TRBD1|TRBJ1-2|TRBV5-4|NA
TGTGCCAGCAGCTTGGGACAGGGTGGGTATGGCTACACCTTC
CASSLGQGGYGYTF
>TRBD1|TRBJ1-2|TRBV4-3|NA
TGCGCCAGCAGCCAAGATTTTAGGGACAGCTATGGCTACACCTTC
CASSQDFRDSYGYTF
>TRBD1|TRBJ1-2|TRBV2|NA
TGTGCCAGCAGCCAAACCGGGACAGGGCGAGGCTACACCTTC
CASSQTGTGRGYTF
>TRBD1|TRBJ1-3|TRBV28|NA
TGTGCCAGCAAAGAAACAGGGGTTTACTCTGGAAACACCATATATTTT
CASKETGVYSGNTIYF
>TRBD1|TRBJ1-1|TRBV27|NA
TGTGCCAGCAGTCCGGGACAGTTAAACATGAACACTGAAGCTTTCTTT
CASSPGQLNMNTEAFF
>TRBD1|TRBJ1-1|TRBV4-3|NA
TGCGCCAGCAGCAAGGACAGGGTTCTGAACACTGAAGCTTTCTTT
CASSKDRVLNTEAFF
>TRBD1|TRBJ2-7|TRBV12-3/TRBV12-4|once
TGTGCCAGCAGGACGGGACAGCTCCACGAGCAGTACTTC
CASRTGQLHEQYF
>NA|TRBJ2-2|TRBV11-2|NA
TGTGCCAGCAGCTTAGATCCAGGGTTCACCGGGGAGCTGTTTTTT
CASSLDPGFTGELFF
>NA|TRBJ1-1|TRBV9|NA
TGTGCCAGCACTCGGGGGAAAAAAGGGATAACGCACACTGAAGCTTTCTTT
CASTRGKKGITHTEAFF
>TRBD1|TRBJ1-4|TRBV5-1|NA
TGCGCCAGCAGCAGCGGACAGGGGGGCGAAAAACTGTTTTTT
CASSSGQGGEKLFF
>NA|TRBJ2-7|TRBV6-2/TRBV6-3|NA
TGTGCCAGCAGTAGAGGCCACGAGCAGTACTTC
CASSRGHEQYF
>TRBD2|TRBJ2-2|TRBV18|NA
TGTGCCAGCTCACCAGTCCGGGGGGATACCGGGGAGCTGTTTTTT
CASSPVRGDTGELFF
>TRBD1|TRBJ1-6|TRBV6-2/TRBV6-3|NA
TGTGCCAGCAGCCCGCGGTCGGGACAGTTCTATAATTCACCCCTCCACTTT
CASSPRSGQFYNSPLHF
>NA|TRBJ2-7|TRBV29-1|NA
TGCAGCGTTGAAGATCTAGGAGGAACCTACGAGCAGTACTTC
CSVEDLGGTYEQYF
>TRBD1|TRBJ1-1|TRBV19|once
TGTGCCAGTCGGACAGGAGGGGACACTGAAGCTTTCTTT
CASRTGGDTEAFF
>TRBD1|TRBJ1-4|TRBV25-1|NA
TGTGCCAGCAGCCCACAGGGGGCCCGGGAAAAACTGTTTTTT
CASSPQGAREKLFF
>NA|TRBJ1-5|TRBV25-1|NA
TGTGCCAGCAGTGAATATCCTTTCAGGGGCCGGTTGAATCAGCCCCAGCATTTT
CASSEYPFRGRLNQPQHF
>TRBD2|TRBJ2-3|TRBV4-2|NA
TGTGCCAGCAGCCAAGATCCTAGCGGGGGGGTGTACACAGATACGCAGTATTTT
CASSQDPSGGVYTDTQYF
>TRBD2|TRBJ2-3|TRBV30|NA
TGTGCCTGGAGTACAACCCGTCCGGGACTAGCGGGGCGATATACGCAGTATTTT
CAWSTTRPGLAGRYTQYF
>NA|TRBJ1-2|TRBV9|NA
TGTGCCAGCAGGGCGCAATGGGGAGGCTATGGCTACACCTTC
CASRAQWGGYGYTF
>TRBD2|TRBJ2-3|TRBV7-9|NA
TGTGCCAGCAGCTTGCCAGGATCCGGGACTAGCGGGATTTCAGATACGCAGTATTTT
CASSLPGSGTSGISDTQYF